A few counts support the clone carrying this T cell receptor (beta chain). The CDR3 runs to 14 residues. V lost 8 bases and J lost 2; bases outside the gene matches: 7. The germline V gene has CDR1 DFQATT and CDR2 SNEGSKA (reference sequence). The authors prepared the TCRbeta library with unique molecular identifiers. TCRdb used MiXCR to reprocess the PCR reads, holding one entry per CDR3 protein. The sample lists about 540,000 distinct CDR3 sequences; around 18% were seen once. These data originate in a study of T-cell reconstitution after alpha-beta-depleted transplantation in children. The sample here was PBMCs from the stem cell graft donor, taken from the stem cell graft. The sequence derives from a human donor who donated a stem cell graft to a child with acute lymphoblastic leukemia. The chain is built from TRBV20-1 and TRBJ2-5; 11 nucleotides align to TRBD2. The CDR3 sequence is CSSAGTSGQETQYF. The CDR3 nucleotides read TGCAGTAGCGCCGGGACTAGCGGACAAGAGACCCAGTACTTC.